This TCR beta chain emerged from a study of CD8 T cells in ankylosing spondylitis. Study-wide findings and caveats: What appeared characteristic of ankylosing spondylitis blood was a TCR beta motif of eight highly homologous variants.

CDR1 is SNHLY and CDR2 is FYNNEI in the germline V gene. V lost 8 bases and J lost 8, with 18 bases in between. The CDR3 extends over 14 amino acids. TCRdb itself ran the 5' RACE reads through MiXCR, one entry per CDR3 protein. The table includes around 440,000 distinct CDR3 sequences, 17% detected once. Comments on this clonotype: Its antigen remains unknown.

The sequencing input was blood, either unsorted or a sorted T cell fraction (not recorded which). The chain recombines TRBV2 with TRBJ1-4; perhaps TRBD1 as D (6 bases). The TCR sequence derives from a male donor with ankylosing spondylitis. CDR3 amino acids: CASRGQGSEEKLFF. In nucleotides, the CDR3 is TGTGCCAGCCGGGGGCAGGGATCGGAGGAAAAACTGTTTTTT. The full variable domain, rest sourced from reference TRBV2 and TRBJ1-4, is EPEVTQTPSHQVTQMGQEVILRCVPISNHLYFYWYRQILGQKVEFLVSFYNNEISEKSEIFDDQFSVERPDGSNFTLKIRSTKLEDSAMYFCASRGQGSEEKLFFGSGTQLSVL.